This TCR beta chain was sequenced for a study of T cell repertoires in aging, cancer and after chemotherapy. CDR1 and CDR2 from the germline V gene are MNHNS and SASEGT. The CDR3 runs to 11 residues. V shed 6 bases and J shed 6 bases, with 8 bases lying between them. This clonotype was counted a few times. Its matching antigen is unknown. Amplification of TCR beta used genomic DNA extracted from peripheral blood. TRB rearrangements spanning V, D and J were amplified using mixed TRB-A/B primers. TCRdb used MiXCR to reprocess the multiplex PCR reads, holding one entry per CDR3 protein. Altogether 4,000 to 4,500 distinct CDR3 sequences are present, under 35% being singletons, with the ten largest covering about 32%. General study findings and limits: Median generation probability rose over the chemotherapy interval in each cancer cohort, suggesting rebound thymic output.

Sequencing was done on a sample of blood. This sequence was found in a human donor with a blood cancer. The rearrangement uses TRBV6-1 and TRBJ1-1; D remains unclear. CDR3: CASRIAAEAFF. CDR3 DNA: TGTGCCAGCAGGATTGCAGCTGAAGCTTTCTTT.